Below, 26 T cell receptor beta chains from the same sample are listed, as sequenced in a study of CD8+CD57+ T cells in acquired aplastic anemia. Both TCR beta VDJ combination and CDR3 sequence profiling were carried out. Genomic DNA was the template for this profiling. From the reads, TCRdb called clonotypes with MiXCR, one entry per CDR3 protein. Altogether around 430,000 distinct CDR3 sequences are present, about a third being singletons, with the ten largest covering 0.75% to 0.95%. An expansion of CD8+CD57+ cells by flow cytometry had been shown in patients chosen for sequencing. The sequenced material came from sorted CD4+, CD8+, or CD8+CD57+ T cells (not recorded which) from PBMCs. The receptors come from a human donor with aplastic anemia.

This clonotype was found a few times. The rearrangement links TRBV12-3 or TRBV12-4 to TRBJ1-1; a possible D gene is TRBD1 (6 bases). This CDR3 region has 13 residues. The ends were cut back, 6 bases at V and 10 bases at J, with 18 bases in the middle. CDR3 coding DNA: TGTGCCAGCAGCCCAATTCAACAGGGCAGAGCTTTCTTT. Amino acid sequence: CASSPIQQGRAFF.

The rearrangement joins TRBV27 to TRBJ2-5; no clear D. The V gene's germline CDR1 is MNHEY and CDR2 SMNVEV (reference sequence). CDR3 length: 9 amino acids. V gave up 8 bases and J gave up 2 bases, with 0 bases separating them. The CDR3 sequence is CASQETQYF. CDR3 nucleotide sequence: TGTGCCAGCCAAGAGACCCAGTACTTC.

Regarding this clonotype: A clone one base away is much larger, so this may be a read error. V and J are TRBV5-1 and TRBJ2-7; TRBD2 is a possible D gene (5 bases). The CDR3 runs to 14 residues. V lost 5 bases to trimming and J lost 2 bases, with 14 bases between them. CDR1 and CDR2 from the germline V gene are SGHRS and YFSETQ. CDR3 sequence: CASSPDVRAYEQYF. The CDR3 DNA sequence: TGCGCCAGCAGTCCGGACGTGCGGGCCTACGAGCAGTACTTC. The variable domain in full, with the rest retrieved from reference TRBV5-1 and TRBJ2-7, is KAGVTQTPRYLIKTRGQQVTLSCSPISGHRSVSWYQQTPGQGLQFLFEYFSETQRNKGNFPGRFSGRQFSNSRSEMNVSTLELGDSALYLCASSPDVRAYEQYFGPGTRLTVT.

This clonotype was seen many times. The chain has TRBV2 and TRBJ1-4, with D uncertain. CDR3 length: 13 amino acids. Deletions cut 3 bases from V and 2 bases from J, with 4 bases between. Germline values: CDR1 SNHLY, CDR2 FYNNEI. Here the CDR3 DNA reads TGTGCCAGCAGTGACAGCACTAATGAAAAACTGTTTTTT. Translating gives CASSDSTNEKLFF.

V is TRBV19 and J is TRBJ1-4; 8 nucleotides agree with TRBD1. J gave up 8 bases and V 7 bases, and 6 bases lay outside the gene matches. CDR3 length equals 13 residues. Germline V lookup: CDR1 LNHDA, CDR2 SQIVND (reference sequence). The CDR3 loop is CASTLSGGEKLFF. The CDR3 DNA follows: TGTGCCAGTACCCTCTCAGGGGGCGAAAAACTGTTTTTT.

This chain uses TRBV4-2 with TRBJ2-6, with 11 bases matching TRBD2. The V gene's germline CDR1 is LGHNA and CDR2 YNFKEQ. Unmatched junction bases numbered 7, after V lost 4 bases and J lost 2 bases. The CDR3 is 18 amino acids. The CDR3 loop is CASSLIAGGHAGANVLTF. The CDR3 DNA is TGTGCCAGCAGCCTGATAGCGGGGGGGCACGCTGGGGCCAACGTCCTGACTTTC.

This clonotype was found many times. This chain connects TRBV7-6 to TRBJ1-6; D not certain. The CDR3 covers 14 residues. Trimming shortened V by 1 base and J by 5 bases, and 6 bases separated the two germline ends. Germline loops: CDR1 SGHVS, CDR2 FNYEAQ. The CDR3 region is CASSLGGDNSPLHF. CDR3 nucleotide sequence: TGTGCCAGCAGCTTAGGTGGGGATAATTCACCCCTCCACTTT.

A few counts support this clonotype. The chain's CDR3 is CSATRGGAIYNEQFF. CDR3 in DNA: TGCAGTGCTACTCGCGGGGGGGCGATCTACAATGAGCAGTTCTTC. V is TRBV20-1 and J is TRBJ2-1; 9 bases agree with TRBD2. This CDR3 is built from 15 residues. The germline V gene has CDR1 DFQATT and CDR2 SNEGSKA (reference sequence). V dropped 4 bases and J dropped 3; count of bases not matched to a gene: 7.

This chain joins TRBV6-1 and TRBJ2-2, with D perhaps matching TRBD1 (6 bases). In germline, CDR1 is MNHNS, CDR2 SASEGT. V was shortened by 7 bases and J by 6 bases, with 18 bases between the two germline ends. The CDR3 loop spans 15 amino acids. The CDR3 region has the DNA TGTGCCAGCACTCGCCGAACTACAGGGTCCGGGGAGCTGTTTTTT. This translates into CASTRRTTGSGELFF.

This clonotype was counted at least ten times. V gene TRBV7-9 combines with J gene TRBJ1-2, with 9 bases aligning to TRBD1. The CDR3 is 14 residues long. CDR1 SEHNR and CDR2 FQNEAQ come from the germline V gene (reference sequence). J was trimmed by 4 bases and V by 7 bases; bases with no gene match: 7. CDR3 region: CASNMGQGIYGYTF. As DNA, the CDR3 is TGTGCCAGCAATATGGGACAGGGCATCTATGGCTACACCTTC.

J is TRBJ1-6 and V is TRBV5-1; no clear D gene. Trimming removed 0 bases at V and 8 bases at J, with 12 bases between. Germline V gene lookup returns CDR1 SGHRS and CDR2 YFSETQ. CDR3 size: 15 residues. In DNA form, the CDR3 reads TGCGCCAGCAGCTTGGTACCAGAGGGAGATTCACCCCTCCACTTT. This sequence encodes CASSLVPEGDSPLHF. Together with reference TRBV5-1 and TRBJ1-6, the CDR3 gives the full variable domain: KAGVTQTPRYLIKTRGQQVTLSCSPISGHRSVSWYQQTPGQGLQFLFEYFSETQRNKGNFPGRFSGRQFSNSRSEMNVSTLELGDSALYLCASSLVPEGDSPLHFGNGTRLTVT.

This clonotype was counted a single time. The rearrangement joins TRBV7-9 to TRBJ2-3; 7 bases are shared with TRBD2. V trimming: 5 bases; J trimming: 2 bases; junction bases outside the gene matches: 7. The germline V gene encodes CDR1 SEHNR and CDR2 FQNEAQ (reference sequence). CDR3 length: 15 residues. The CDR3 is CASSEPAGLTDTQYF. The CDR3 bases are TGTGCCAGCAGCGAACCAGCGGGGCTCACAGATACGCAGTATTTT. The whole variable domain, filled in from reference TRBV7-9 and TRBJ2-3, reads DTGVSQNPRHKITKRGQNVTFRCDPISEHNRLYWYRQTLGQGPEFLTYFQNEAQLEKSRLLSDRFSAERPKGSFSTLEIQRTEQGDSAMYLCASSEPAGLTDTQYFGPGTRLTVL.

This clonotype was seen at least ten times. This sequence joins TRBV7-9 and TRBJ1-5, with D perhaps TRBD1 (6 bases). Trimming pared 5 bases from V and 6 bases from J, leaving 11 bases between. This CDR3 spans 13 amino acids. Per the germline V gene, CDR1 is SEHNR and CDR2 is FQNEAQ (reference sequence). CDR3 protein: CASSRGGAQPQHF. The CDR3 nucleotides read TGTGCCAGCAGCAGAGGGGGGGCTCAGCCCCAGCATTTT.

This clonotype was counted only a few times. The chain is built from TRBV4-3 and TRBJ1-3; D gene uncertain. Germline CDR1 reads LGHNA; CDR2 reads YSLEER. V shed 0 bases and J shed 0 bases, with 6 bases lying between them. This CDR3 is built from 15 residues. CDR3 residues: CASSQEVISGNTIYF. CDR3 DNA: TGCGCCAGCAGCCAAGAAGTCATCTCTGGAAACACCATATATTTT.

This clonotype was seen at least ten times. CDR3 sequence reads: CASSLVGSSNYGYTF. In nucleotides, the CDR3 is TGCGCCAGCAGCTTGGTTGGCAGTTCTAACTATGGCTACACCTTC. The rearrangement uses TRBV5-1 and TRBJ1-2; D not certain. Between the trimmed V and J ends, which lost 0 bases and 0 bases, there was a span of 9 bases. Germline values: CDR1 SGHRS, CDR2 YFSETQ. This CDR3 has 15 amino acids.

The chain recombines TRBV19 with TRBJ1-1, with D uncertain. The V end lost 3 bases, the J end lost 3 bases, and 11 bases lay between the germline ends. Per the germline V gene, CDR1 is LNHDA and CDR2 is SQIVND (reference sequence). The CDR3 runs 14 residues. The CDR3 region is CASSIISSYTEAFF. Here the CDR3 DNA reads TGTGCCAGTAGTATTATTTCCAGCTACACTGAAGCTTTCTTT. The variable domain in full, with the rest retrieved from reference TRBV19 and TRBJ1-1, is DGGITQSPKYLFRKEGQNVTLSCEQNLNHDAMYWYRQDPGQGLRLIYYSQIVNDFQKGDIAEGYSVSREKKESFPLTVTSAQKNPTAFYLCASSIISSYTEAFFGQGTRLTVV.

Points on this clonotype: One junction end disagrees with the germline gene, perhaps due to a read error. The CDR3 region has the DNA TGTGCCAGCCTACAAGAGGCCCAGTACTTC. Protein product: CASLQEAQYF. V is TRBV7-6 and J is TRBJ2-5; D is undetermined. Looked up from germline, CDR1 is SGHVS and CDR2 is FNYEAQ. This CDR3 is 10 amino acids long.

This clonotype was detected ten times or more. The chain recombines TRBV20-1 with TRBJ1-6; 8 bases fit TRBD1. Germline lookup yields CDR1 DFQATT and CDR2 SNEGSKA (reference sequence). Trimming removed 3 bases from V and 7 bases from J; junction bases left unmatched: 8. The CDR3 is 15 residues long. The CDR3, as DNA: TGCAGTGCTAGGGCAGGGGGCGCGTGGAATTCACCCCTCCACTTT. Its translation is CSARAGGAWNSPLHF.

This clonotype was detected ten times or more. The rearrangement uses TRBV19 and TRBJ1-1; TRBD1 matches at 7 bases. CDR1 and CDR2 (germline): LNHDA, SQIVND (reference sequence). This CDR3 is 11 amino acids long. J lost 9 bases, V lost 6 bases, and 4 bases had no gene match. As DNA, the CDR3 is TGTGCCAGTAGCCAGGGACAGCAAGCTTTCTTT. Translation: CASSQGQQAFF. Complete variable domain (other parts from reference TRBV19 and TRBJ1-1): DGGITQSPKYLFRKEGQNVTLSCEQNLNHDAMYWYRQDPGQGLRLIYYSQIVNDFQKGDIAEGYSVSREKKESFPLTVTSAQKNPTAFYLCASSQGQQAFFGQGTRLTVV.

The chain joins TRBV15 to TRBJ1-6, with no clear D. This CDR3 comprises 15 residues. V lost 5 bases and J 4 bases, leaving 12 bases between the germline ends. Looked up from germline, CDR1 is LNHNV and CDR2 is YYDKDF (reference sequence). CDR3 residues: CATSPRPDYNSPLHF. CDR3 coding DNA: TGTGCCACCAGCCCAAGGCCCGATTATAATTCACCCCTCCACTTT.

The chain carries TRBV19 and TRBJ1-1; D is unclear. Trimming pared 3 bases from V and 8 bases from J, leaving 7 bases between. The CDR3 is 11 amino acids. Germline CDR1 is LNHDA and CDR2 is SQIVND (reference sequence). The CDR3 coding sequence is TGTGCCAGTAGTATGTACGGCGAAGCTTTCTTT. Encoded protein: CASSMYGEAFF.

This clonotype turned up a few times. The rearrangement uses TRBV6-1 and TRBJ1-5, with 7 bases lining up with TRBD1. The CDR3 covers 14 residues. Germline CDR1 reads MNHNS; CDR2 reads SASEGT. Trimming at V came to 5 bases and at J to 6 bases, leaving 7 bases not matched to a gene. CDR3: CASSRTGVLQPQHF. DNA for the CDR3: TGTGCCAGCAGTCGCACAGGGGTTCTTCAGCCCCAGCATTTT.

This chain's CDR3 is CSVVAGIDTQFF. The CDR3 DNA is TGCAGCGTTGTAGCGGGGATAGATACGCAGTTCTTC. The chain couples TRBV29-1 to TRBJ2-1; TRBD2 matches at 8 bases. Trimming cost V 4 bases and J 12 bases; bases outside gene matches: 8. This CDR3 has 12 residues. Germline assignment: CDR1 SQVTM and CDR2 ANQGSEA.

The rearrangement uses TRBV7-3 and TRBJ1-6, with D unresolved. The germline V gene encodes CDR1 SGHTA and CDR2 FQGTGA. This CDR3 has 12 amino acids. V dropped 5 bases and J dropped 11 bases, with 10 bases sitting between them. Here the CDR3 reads CASSRTGTPLHF. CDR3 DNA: TGTGCCAGCAGCAGAACCGGGACACCCCTCCACTTT.

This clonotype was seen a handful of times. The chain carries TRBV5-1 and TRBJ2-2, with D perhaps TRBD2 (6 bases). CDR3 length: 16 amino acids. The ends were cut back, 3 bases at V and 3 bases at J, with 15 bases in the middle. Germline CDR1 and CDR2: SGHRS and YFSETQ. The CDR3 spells CASSWLGGSDTGELFF. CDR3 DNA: TGCGCCAGCAGCTGGCTGGGGGGTTCTGACACCGGGGAGCTGTTTTTT.

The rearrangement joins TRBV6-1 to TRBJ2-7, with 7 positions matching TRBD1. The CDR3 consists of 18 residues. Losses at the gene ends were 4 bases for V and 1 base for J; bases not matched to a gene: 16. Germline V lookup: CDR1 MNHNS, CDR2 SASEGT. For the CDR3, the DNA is TGTGCCAGCAGTGGAACCGGGACAGTCAAATCGGATTCCTACGAGCAGTACTTC. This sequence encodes CASSGTGTVKSDSYEQYF.